This TCR beta chain was sequenced for a study of T-cell reconstitution after alpha-beta-depleted transplantation in children. General study points: Surviving recipient T cells and thymic progenitors produced the high day-60 TCRbeta diversity seen in some patients. T-cell numbers and diversity one year post-transplant derived largely from freshly generated T cells. The origin of alpha-beta T cells about two months after transplant was reportedly several hundred expanded graft clones.

As concerns this clonotype: Its antigen is currently unknown.

During its preparation, the TCRbeta library received unique molecular identifiers. TCRdb itself ran the PCR reads through MiXCR, one entry per CDR3 protein. The data hold a few hundred thousand distinct CDR3 sequences, with around 27% observed a single time. Material: PBMCs, obtained before TCRalphabeta/CD19-depleted stem cell transplant. This receptor was obtained from a boy under two years old with Wiskott-Aldrich syndrome, due to receive a stem cell transplant.

The CDR3 DNA is TGTGCCATCAGTGAGTCGAGGACTTTAAGCACAGATACGCAGTATTTT. Amino acids: CAISESRTLSTDTQYF. The chain employs TRBV10-3 and TRBJ2-3, with D tentatively TRBD2 (5 bases). Germline CDR1 is ENHRY and CDR2 is SYGVKD. The CDR3 extends over 16 amino acids. V gave up 0 bases and J gave up 0 bases, with 10 bases separating them.